This is a list of T cell receptor beta chains from one sample in a study of cytomegalovirus exposure and HLA in healthy donors. Assay: immunoSEQ multiplex PCR; the TCRdb copy retains only in-frame clones and omits some. The sample lists some 100,000 clones, about 74% seen once, with roughly 2.5% in the top ten. Input material: PBMCs. These receptors all stem from a female donor in good health and CMV-seronegative. Each CDR3 is given with its conserved first and last residue. A D gene is named only where the DNA matches it firmly. Size tells how often a clone was seen (once, few, many) or the class of an expanded clone, and some rows leave it out.

d_call: -
clone_size: few
j_call: TRBJ1-3
v_call: TRBV2
cdr3_nt: TGTGCCAGCAAGCGGGGGCGGACCTCTGGAAACACCATATATTTT
cdr3_aa: CASKRGRTSGNTIYF

d_call: -
clone_size: few
j_call: TRBJ1-6
v_call: TRBV6-5
cdr3_nt: TGTGCCAGCAGTTACTGGGGGGTCGGTTCACCCCTCCACTTT
cdr3_aa: CASSYWGVGSPLHF

d_call: -
clone_size: -
j_call: TRBJ2-7
v_call: TRBV30
cdr3_nt: TGTGCCACGCCCGGACAGATTCCTTCCAGGGGCCACGAGCAGTACTTC
cdr3_aa: CATPGQIPSRGHEQYF

d_call: TRBD2
clone_size: -
j_call: TRBJ2-3
v_call: TRBV6-5
cdr3_nt: TGTGCCAGCACCCTGACTAGCGACTCAGATACGCAGTATTTT
cdr3_aa: CASTLTSDSDTQYF

d_call: TRBD1
clone_size: once
j_call: TRBJ2-7
v_call: TRBV7-9
cdr3_nt: TGTGCCAGCAGCCAATCAGGGGGCCGCGAGCAGTACTTC
cdr3_aa: CASSQSGGREQYF

d_call: -
clone_size: -
j_call: TRBJ2-7
v_call: TRBV5-1
cdr3_nt: TGCGCCAGCAGCTTGCTCTTGGCCGATTCCTACGAGCAGTACTTC
cdr3_aa: CASSLLLADSYEQYF

d_call: -
clone_size: -
j_call: TRBJ2-7
v_call: TRBV2
cdr3_nt: TGTGCCAGCAGTGAATCTTCCTGGGGGCTATCCAACGAGCAGTACTTC
cdr3_aa: CASSESSWGLSNEQYF

d_call: TRBD1
clone_size: -
j_call: TRBJ1-1
v_call: TRBV2
cdr3_nt: TGTGCCAGCAGATGGACAGGGGGGGACACTGAAGCTTTCTTT
cdr3_aa: CASRWTGGDTEAFF

d_call: -
clone_size: -
j_call: TRBJ2-1
v_call: TRBV5-4
cdr3_nt: TGTGCCAGCAGCTTGCGCAGGGGGGACGATGAGCAGTTCTTC
cdr3_aa: CASSLRRGDDEQFF

d_call: TRBD2
clone_size: -
j_call: TRBJ2-2
v_call: TRBV2
cdr3_nt: TGTGCCAGCAGGCCGGGACTAGCGGGGGGGCCTCGGGCCGGGGAGCTGTTTTTT
cdr3_aa: CASRPGLAGGPRAGELFF

d_call: -
clone_size: -
j_call: TRBJ2-7
v_call: TRBV18
cdr3_nt: TGTGCCAGCTCACCGCCGGGGAGTGCCTCCTACGAGCAGTACTTC
cdr3_aa: CASSPPGSASYEQYF

d_call: -
clone_size: few
j_call: TRBJ1-2
v_call: TRBV9
cdr3_nt: TGTGCCAGCAGCGGCAGGAATGGCTACACCTTC
cdr3_aa: CASSGRNGYTF

d_call: -
clone_size: -
j_call: TRBJ1-1
v_call: TRBV15
cdr3_nt: TGTGCCACCAGCCCGATGCGGGGGCTCACTGAAGCTTTCTTT
cdr3_aa: CATSPMRGLTEAFF

d_call: -
clone_size: -
j_call: TRBJ2-3
v_call: TRBV13
cdr3_nt: TGTGCCAGCAGCTTAAGAGGGCCCACAGATACGCAGTATTTT
cdr3_aa: CASSLRGPTDTQYF

d_call: TRBD2
clone_size: -
j_call: TRBJ2-1
v_call: TRBV30
cdr3_nt: TGTGCCTGGAGTTTGGGACTAGCGGGGGCCCACGCCTCGGGGCAGTTCTTC
cdr3_aa: CAWSLGLAGAHASGQFF

d_call: TRBD1
clone_size: -
j_call: TRBJ2-3
v_call: TRBV9
cdr3_nt: TGTGCCAGCAGCCCCAAAACAGGGGATACAGATACGCAGTATTTT
cdr3_aa: CASSPKTGDTDTQYF

d_call: TRBD2
clone_size: -
j_call: TRBJ2-5
v_call: TRBV5-1
cdr3_nt: TGCGCCAGCACCCCAGCGGGAACCCAAGAGACCCAGTACTTC
cdr3_aa: CASTPAGTQETQYF

d_call: TRBD2
clone_size: -
j_call: TRBJ2-7
v_call: TRBV2
cdr3_nt: TGTGCCAGCAGTGTTACTCCGACTAGCGGGGGGTCCTACGAGCAGTACTTC
cdr3_aa: CASSVTPTSGGSYEQYF

d_call: -
clone_size: -
j_call: TRBJ1-2
v_call: TRBV30
cdr3_nt: TGTGCCTGGAGTGTAACAGGACATGGCTACACCTTC
cdr3_aa: CAWSVTGHGYTF

d_call: TRBD2
clone_size: -
j_call: TRBJ2-7
v_call: TRBV10-3
cdr3_nt: TGTGCCATCAGTGGGGATGGTGGGCTAGCGGGGGGTTACGAGCAGTACTTC
cdr3_aa: CAISGDGGLAGGYEQYF

d_call: -
clone_size: -
j_call: TRBJ1-1
v_call: TRBV19
cdr3_nt: TGTGCCAGTAGTGGGTCAGGGATTGAAGCTTTCTTT
cdr3_aa: CASSGSGIEAFF

d_call: -
clone_size: -
j_call: TRBJ1-2
v_call: TRBV30
cdr3_nt: TGTGCCTGGAAATTTAGGGGTGGCTACACCTTC
cdr3_aa: CAWKFRGGYTF

d_call: TRBD1
clone_size: -
j_call: TRBJ1-2
v_call: TRBV5-5
cdr3_nt: TGTGCCAGCAGCTATGGACAGGGAGATAACTATGGCTACACCTTC
cdr3_aa: CASSYGQGDNYGYTF

d_call: -
clone_size: -
j_call: TRBJ2-7
v_call: TRBV5-1
cdr3_nt: TGCGCCAGCCGGTTCGAGGGAGACACCAACGAGCAGTACTTC
cdr3_aa: CASRFEGDTNEQYF

d_call: TRBD2
clone_size: -
j_call: TRBJ2-5
v_call: TRBV5-4
cdr3_nt: TGTGCCAGCAGCTTGCTAGGCGGGGGGACTCAAGAGACCCAGTACTTC
cdr3_aa: CASSLLGGGTQETQYF

d_call: -
clone_size: -
j_call: TRBJ1-1
v_call: TRBV18
cdr3_nt: TGTGCCAGCTCACCAAAGGGGAATGAAGCTTTCTTT
cdr3_aa: CASSPKGNEAFF

d_call: TRBD1
clone_size: few
j_call: TRBJ2-2
v_call: TRBV10-2
cdr3_nt: TGCGCCAGCAGGCTAACGACAGGGGGCACCGGGGAGCTGTTTTTT
cdr3_aa: CASRLTTGGTGELFF

d_call: -
clone_size: -
j_call: TRBJ2-7
v_call: TRBV16
cdr3_nt: TGTGCCAGCAGCCAAGGAACTAGCCCCCACTCCTACGAGCAGTACTTC
cdr3_aa: CASSQGTSPHSYEQYF

d_call: TRBD2
clone_size: -
j_call: TRBJ2-1
v_call: TRBV9
cdr3_nt: TGTGCCAGCAGCGTTGATAGCGGGGGGCCGTACAATGAGCAGTTCTTC
cdr3_aa: CASSVDSGGPYNEQFF

d_call: TRBD2
clone_size: -
j_call: TRBJ2-7
v_call: TRBV5-8
cdr3_nt: TGTGCCAGCAGCTTTATTCTAGCGGGGAACTACGAGCAGTGCTTC
cdr3_aa: CASSFILAGNYEQCF

d_call: -
clone_size: -
j_call: TRBJ2-6
v_call: TRBV13
cdr3_nt: TGTGCCAGCAGCTTACGTTTGACTCCTGGGGCCAACGTCCTGACTTTC
cdr3_aa: CASSLRLTPGANVLTF

d_call: -
clone_size: -
j_call: TRBJ1-3
v_call: TRBV2
cdr3_nt: TGTGCCAGCCTAGCGCACTTCTCTGGAAACACCATATATTTT
cdr3_aa: CASLAHFSGNTIYF

d_call: -
clone_size: -
j_call: TRBJ2-7
v_call: TRBV11-1
cdr3_nt: TGTGCCAGCAGCCCCCTAGCTGGACTAAGCGGCACGTGGAATGACGAGCAGTACTTC
cdr3_aa: CASSPLAGLSGTWNDEQYF